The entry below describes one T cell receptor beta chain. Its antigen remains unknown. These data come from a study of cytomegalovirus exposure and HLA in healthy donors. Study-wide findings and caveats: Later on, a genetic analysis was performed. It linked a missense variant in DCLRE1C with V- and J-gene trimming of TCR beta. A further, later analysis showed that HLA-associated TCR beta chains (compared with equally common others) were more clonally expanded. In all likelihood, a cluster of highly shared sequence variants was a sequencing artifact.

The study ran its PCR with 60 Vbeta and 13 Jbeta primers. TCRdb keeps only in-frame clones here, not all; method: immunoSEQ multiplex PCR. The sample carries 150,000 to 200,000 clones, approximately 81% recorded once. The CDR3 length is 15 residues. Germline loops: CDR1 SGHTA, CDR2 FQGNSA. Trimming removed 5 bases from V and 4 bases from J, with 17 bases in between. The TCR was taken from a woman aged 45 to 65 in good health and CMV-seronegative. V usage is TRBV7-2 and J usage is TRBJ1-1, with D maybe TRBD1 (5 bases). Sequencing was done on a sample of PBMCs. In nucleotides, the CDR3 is TGTGCCAGCAGCCCATCTACGGTGGGGGGCACTGAAGCTTTCTTT. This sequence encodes CASSPSTVGGTEAFF.